This TCR beta chain was captured in a study of cytomegalovirus exposure and HLA in healthy donors. V was trimmed by 7 bases and J by 3 bases, leaving 12 bases between them. Looked up from germline, CDR1 is MNHNY and CDR2 is SVGAGI (reference sequence). The CDR3 extends over 13 amino acids. 60 Vbeta and 13 Jbeta primers were used in PCR. The protocol was immunoSEQ multiplex PCR, while the TCRdb copy is restricted to in-frame clones and leaves out a portion. Among under 200,000 clones listed, more than 80% were seen once. This receptor was taken from a woman aged 50 to 65 in good health and CMV-seronegative. This chain joins TRBV6-6 and TRBJ1-2; D gene ambiguous. Sequencing used PBMCs. DNA for the CDR3: TGTGCCAGCAAACCGGGAGGCGACTATGGCTACACCTTC. It yields the protein CASKPGGDYGYTF.